The rows below give T cell receptor beta chains drawn from one sample of a study of response to subunit inactivated influenza vaccine. In TCRdb, the RT-PCR reads were re-called with MiXCR into one record per CDR3 protein. The repertoire holds some 550,000 distinct CDR3 sequences, with around 25% as singletons. The same data also went into a second study, on T cells expressing NK-cell markers.

The sample in question was CD4+ T cells sorted from PBMCs, obtained less than 13 days after vaccination. The receptors were gathered from a man aged 50 or older who received an inactivated influenza vaccine. The CDR3 runs from the conserved cysteine through the conserved F or W. A D gene is named only where the DNA matches it firmly. The listing skips clone size in some rows; elsewhere it reads once, few, many or a size class.

abundance | d_gene | j_gene | v_gene | CDR3nt | CDR3aa
. | . | TRBJ2-1 | TRBV28 | TGTGCCAGCAGTTTAATGGGGAGGGGGCAGAATGAGCAGTTCTTC | CASSLMGRGQNEQFF
few | . | TRBJ1-2 | TRBV6-5 | TGTGCCAGCCTCGACATTTCGCATGGCTACACCTTC | CASLDISHGYTF
few | TRBD2 | TRBJ2-3 | TRBV2 | TGTGCCAGCAGAGTAGCGGGAGGCCTCAGGAATACGCAGTATTTT | CASRVAGGLRNTQYF
. | . | TRBJ2-7 | TRBV6-1 | TGTGCCAGCAGGGGACATATAGAATACGAGCAGTACTTC | CASRGHIEYEQYF
few | . | TRBJ2-1 | TRBV29-1 | TGCAGCGCCCTGGACAGCAGCTCCTACAATGAGCAGTTCTTC | CSALDSSSYNEQFF
few | . | TRBJ2-7 | TRBV21-1 | TGTGCCAGCGCTACAGGGTCCTACGAGCAGTACTTC | CASATGSYEQYF
few | . | TRBJ2-5 | TRBV6-1 | TGTGCCAGCAAACGCGGGACAGTCGAAGAGACCCAGTACTTC | CASKRGTVEETQYF
many | . | TRBJ1-1 | TRBV14 | TGTGCCAGCAGACATCTGGGGACTGAAGCTTTCTTT | CASRHLGTEAFF
few | TRBD2 | TRBJ2-1 | TRBV10-3 | TGTGCCATCAGTGAGGAGCGGGAGAACAATGAGCAGTTCTTC | CAISEERENNEQFF
. | . | TRBJ2-1 | TRBV28 | TGTGCCAGCAGTTTCCCATTACACCCTTCCAATGAGCAGTTCTTC | CASSFPLHPSNEQFF
many | . | TRBJ1-3 | TRBV29-1 | TGCGGTACGGGAGCTGGAAACACCATATATTTT | CGTGAGNTIYF
few | . | TRBJ2-7 | TRBV20-1 | TGCAGTGCGCCAAAAAGCCCCTACGAGCAGTACTTC | CSAPKSPYEQYF
few | . | TRBJ1-1 | TRBV6-6 | TGTGCCAGCAGGCTTAGGGGAATTGATGAAGCTTTCTTT | CASRLRGIDEAFF
. | . | TRBJ2-1 | TRBV10-1 | TGCGCCAGCAGTGGCCCCCCGGGGGCAATAGACAATGAGCAGTTCTTC | CASSGPPGAIDNEQFF
. | . | TRBJ1-2 | TRBV3-1 | TGTGCCAGCAGCCCTGGGGGGGCTAACTATGGCTACACCTTC | CASSPGGANYGYTF
few | TRBD2 | TRBJ2-1 | TRBV24-1 | TGTGCCACCAGTGATTTGCGTGGGGGGGGAGCAAACAATGAGCAGTTCTTC | CATSDLRGGGANNEQFF
. | . | TRBJ1-5 | TRBV2 | TGTGCCAGCAACGTTGACAGTTATAGCAATCAGCCCCAGCATTTT | CASNVDSYSNQPQHF
few | TRBD2 | TRBJ2-1 | TRBV12-3/TRBV12-4 | TGTGCCAGCACCTACCCGGGACTAGCGGGAGGTCCGAGCTCCTACAATGAGCAGTTCTTC | CASTYPGLAGGPSSYNEQFF
. | . | TRBJ1-4 | TRBV7-2 | TGTGCCAGCAGAAGGACAGCGGGGGATGAAAAACTGTTTTTT | CASRRTAGDEKLFF
few | . | TRBJ2-3 | TRBV20-1 | TGCAGTGCTAGAGAGATGACGGGTTCAGATACGCAGTATTTT | CSAREMTGSDTQYF
many | . | TRBJ2-1 | TRBV7-9 | TGTGCCAGCAGCTCCGGACCGACGGGTGAGCAGTTCTTC | CASSSGPTGEQFF
. | . | TRBJ2-7 | TRBV27 | TGTGCCAGCAGATACACCGGGACAAATCGCTACGAGCAGTACTTC | CASRYTGTNRYEQYF
few | TRBD2 | TRBJ2-3 | TRBV5-1 | TGCGCCAGTTCTAGCGGGGATCGCACAGATACGCAGTATTTT | CASSSGDRTDTQYF
few | . | TRBJ2-7 | TRBV2 | TGTGCCAGCAGTGAAAACAGGGTAATCTACGAGCAGTACTTC | CASSENRVIYEQYF
few | . | TRBJ2-2 | TRBV20-1 | TGCAGTGCCCCGCGGGGCGGGAACGCCGGGGAGCTGTTTTTT | CSAPRGGNAGELFF
few | TRBD2 | TRBJ2-2 | TRBV7-3 | TGTGCCAGCAGCGCGAATCGAATAGGGGGGACTAGCGGGACCACCGGGGAGCTGTTTTTT | CASSANRIGGTSGTTGELFF
. | TRBD1 | TRBJ1-2 | TRBV4-2 | TGTGCCAGCTCTTCCGGGACAGGGCTATCTAACTATGGCTACACCTTC | CASSSGTGLSNYGYTF
. | . | TRBJ2-2 | TRBV10-3 | TGTGCCATCAGTGAGGGCTGGATGAACACCGGGGAGCTGTTTTTT | CAISEGWMNTGELFF
many | . | TRBJ1-4 | TRBV7-9 | TGTGCCAGCAGCTTAGGAGAAGTTGGAAAACTGTTTTTT | CASSLGEVGKLFF
. | TRBD1 | TRBJ1-5 | TRBV6-2/TRBV6-3 | TGTGCCAGCAGTTACCCAGGGGGAGGCAATCAGCCCCAGCATTTT | CASSYPGGGNQPQHF
few | TRBD1 | TRBJ2-6 | TRBV10-1 | TGCGCCAGCAGTAAGACAGGGGGCAGCTTTGGGGCCAACGTCCTGACTTTC | CASSKTGGSFGANVLTF
few | TRBD2 | TRBJ2-7 | TRBV5-1 | TGCGCCAGCAGGCCTACTAGCGGGAGAGCCGCCTACGAGCAGTACTTC | CASRPTSGRAAYEQYF
many | . | TRBJ1-1 | TRBV6-1 | TGTGCCAGCAGCATTGGGGGGGACCTGACTGAAGCTTTCTTT | CASSIGGDLTEAFF
. | . | TRBJ2-3 | TRBV5-1 | TGCGCCAGCAGCCTAGGACGCAACAGCGATAGCACAGATACGCAGTATTTT | CASSLGRNSDSTDTQYF
once | . | TRBJ2-1 | TRBV7-2 | TGTGCCAGCAGCCCCCCCGCAGTTAATGAGCAGTTCTTC | CASSPPAVNEQFF
few | . | TRBJ1-2 | TRBV28 | TGTGCCAGCAGTTTCGACGGCTACACCTTC | CASSFDGYTF
once | TRBD1 | TRBJ2-7 | TRBV15 | TGTGCCACCAGCAGAGGACAGGGGCAGGGCCACGAGCAGTACTTC | CATSRGQGQGHEQYF
few | . | TRBJ1-4 | TRBV12-3/TRBV12-4 | TGTGCCAGCAGACCCCGGCCCGGGACTCTAAATAATGAAAAACTGTTTTTT | CASRPRPGTLNNEKLFF
few | TRBD2 | TRBJ2-3 | TRBV18 | TGTGCCAGCTCGCCTCGCGGACTAGCGGCAGATACGCAGTATTTT | CASSPRGLAADTQYF
. | TRBD2 | TRBJ2-1 | TRBV10-2 | TGCGCCAGCAGTGAGTCGGGACTAGCGGGGGAGCCGGGGATCTTC | CASSESGLAGEPGIF
. | TRBD2 | TRBJ2-1 | TRBV4-2 | TGTGCCAGCAGCCAAGGACTAGCGGGGGGTACCGTTACGGATGAGCAGTTCTTC | CASSQGLAGGTVTDEQFF
. | . | TRBJ2-2 | TRBV4-2 | TGTGCCAGCAGCCAAGATAGCAAGCGGAACACCGGGGAGCTGTTTTTT | CASSQDSKRNTGELFF
few | . | TRBJ1-2 | TRBV6-1 | TGTGCCAGCACCGGTGAGGGAACTGGAGGGGGCTACACCTTC | CASTGEGTGGGYTF
. | . | TRBJ1-1 | TRBV6-5 | TGTGCCAGCAGTTACGAACAGGGCATGAACACTGAAGCTTTCTTT | CASSYEQGMNTEAFF
few | TRBD1 | TRBJ2-4 | TRBV2 | TGTGCCAGCAGCACCAGGGGGGCCAAAAACATTCAGTACTTC | CASSTRGAKNIQYF